This TCR beta chain was retrieved from a study of early T cells in non-severe SARS-CoV-2 infection. Unique molecular identifiers were affixed to single, distinct cDNA molecules. In TCRdb, the 5' RACE reads were re-called with MiXCR into one record per CDR3 protein. The sample shows 25,000 to 35,000 distinct CDR3 sequences, around 5.2% of them seen only once. This clonotype is judged medium-sized. The V end lost 1 base, the J end lost 1 base, and 10 bases lay between the germline ends. CDR3 length: 15 residues. Germline-derived CDR1 and CDR2 are SEHNR and FQNEAQ (reference sequence). This chain connects TRBV7-9 to TRBJ1-1; a weak D match, TRBD1 (6 bases). The TCR was taken from an adult who was a healthcare worker with PCR-confirmed SARS-CoV-2 infection or an uninfected control (not recorded which). Input material: whole blood. The CDR3 nucleotides are TGTGCCAGCAGCTTAGTGGCAGGGGAGAACACTGAAGCTTTCTTT. It specifies CASSLVAGENTEAFF.